This T cell receptor beta chain derives from a study of Ad26.COV2.S vaccination and SARS-CoV-2 variants. Study observations and caveats: The TCR breadth and depth analyses may have produced an underestimate of total T cell responses. Vaccinated and placebo-treated recipients had similar non-spike TCR breadth. Vaccine recipients posted higher spike-specific TCR breadth than their placebo counterparts.

Repertoires were generated with immunoSEQ multiplex PCR, while TCRdb's copy carries only in-frame clones and drops some. This sample yields hundreds of thousands of clones, of which 90% are seen a single time; roughly an eighth belongs to the top ten. The treatment: around 19 received Ad26.COV2.S at low or high dose, single or two shots; about 5 received placebo; per-sample allocation not given. Sampling took place 63 days after the first vaccine or placebo injection. Comment on this clone: Its matching antigen is unknown.

Germline CDR1 is SQVTM and CDR2 is ANQGSEA. The CDR3 covers 15 residues. V lost 7 bases, J lost 0 bases, and 16 bases lay in between. This chain connects TRBV29-1 to TRBJ2-1, with a tentative D call TRBD1 (6 bases). The material was peripheral blood, obtained in a trial of Ad26.COV2.S vaccine versus placebo. The clonotype was recovered from a person between 18 and 65 years old who received the Ad26.COV2.S COVID-19 vaccine or a placebo. The CDR3 sequence: CSATTGSLSYNEQFF. CDR3 nucleotide sequence: TGCAGCGCCACGACAGGTTCCCTCTCCTACAATGAGCAGTTCTTC.